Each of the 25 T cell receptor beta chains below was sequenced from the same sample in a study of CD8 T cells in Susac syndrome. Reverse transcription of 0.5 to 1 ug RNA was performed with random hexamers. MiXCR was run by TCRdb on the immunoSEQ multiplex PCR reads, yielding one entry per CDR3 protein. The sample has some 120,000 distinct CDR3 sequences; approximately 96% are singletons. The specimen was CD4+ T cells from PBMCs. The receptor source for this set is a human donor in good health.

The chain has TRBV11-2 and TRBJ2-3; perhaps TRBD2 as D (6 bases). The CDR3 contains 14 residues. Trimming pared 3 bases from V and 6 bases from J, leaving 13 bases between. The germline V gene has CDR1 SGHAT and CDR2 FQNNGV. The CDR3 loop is CASSFSRGSDTQYF. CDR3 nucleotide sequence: TGTGCCAGCAGCTTTTCACGGGGGTCGGATACGCAGTATTTT.

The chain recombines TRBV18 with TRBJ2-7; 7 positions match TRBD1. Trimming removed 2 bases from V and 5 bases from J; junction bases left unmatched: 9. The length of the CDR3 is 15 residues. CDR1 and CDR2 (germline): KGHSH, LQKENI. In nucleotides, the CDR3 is TGTGCCAGCTCACCAGGACACAGGGGTTCCAACGAGCAGTACTTC. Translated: CASSPGHRGSNEQYF.

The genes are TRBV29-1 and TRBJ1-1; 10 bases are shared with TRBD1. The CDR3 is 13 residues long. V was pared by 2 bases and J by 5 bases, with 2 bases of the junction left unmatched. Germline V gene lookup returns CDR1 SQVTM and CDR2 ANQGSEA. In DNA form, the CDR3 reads TGCAGCGTTGAAAGGACAGGGGGTACTGAAGCTTTCTTT. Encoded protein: CSVERTGGTEAFF.

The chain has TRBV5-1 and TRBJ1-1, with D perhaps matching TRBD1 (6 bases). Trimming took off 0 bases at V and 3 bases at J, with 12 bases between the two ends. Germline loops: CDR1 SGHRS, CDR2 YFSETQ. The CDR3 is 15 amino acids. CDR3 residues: CASSLEGGRYTEAFF. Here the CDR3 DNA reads TGCGCCAGCAGCTTGGAGGGGGGAAGGTACACTGAAGCTTTCTTT.

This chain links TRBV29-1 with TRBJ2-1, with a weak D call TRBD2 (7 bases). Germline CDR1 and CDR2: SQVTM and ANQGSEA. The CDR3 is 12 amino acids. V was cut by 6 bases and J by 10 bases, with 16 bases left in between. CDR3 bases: TGCAGCGTGCTAGGGGGGGGCAGGGAGCAGTTCTTC. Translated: CSVLGGGREQFF.

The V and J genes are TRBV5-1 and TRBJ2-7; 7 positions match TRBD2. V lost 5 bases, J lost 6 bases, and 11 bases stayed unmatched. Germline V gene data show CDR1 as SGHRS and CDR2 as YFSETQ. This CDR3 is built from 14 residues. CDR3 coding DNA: TGCGCCAGCAGAACCCTCGCGGGAGTAACCGAGCAGTACTTC. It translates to CASRTLAGVTEQYF.

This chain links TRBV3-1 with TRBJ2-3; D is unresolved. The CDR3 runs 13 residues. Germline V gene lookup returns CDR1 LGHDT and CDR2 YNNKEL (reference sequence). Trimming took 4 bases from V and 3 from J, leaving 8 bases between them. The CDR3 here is CASSLANTDTQYF. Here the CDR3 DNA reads TGTGCCAGCAGCCTCGCAAATACAGATACGCAGTATTTT.

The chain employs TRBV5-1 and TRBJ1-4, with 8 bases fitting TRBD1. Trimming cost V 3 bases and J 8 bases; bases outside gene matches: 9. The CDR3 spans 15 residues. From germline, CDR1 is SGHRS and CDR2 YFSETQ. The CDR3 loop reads CASSSPETGDEKLFF. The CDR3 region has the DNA TGCGCCAGCAGCTCCCCCGAGACAGGGGACGAAAAACTGTTTTTT.

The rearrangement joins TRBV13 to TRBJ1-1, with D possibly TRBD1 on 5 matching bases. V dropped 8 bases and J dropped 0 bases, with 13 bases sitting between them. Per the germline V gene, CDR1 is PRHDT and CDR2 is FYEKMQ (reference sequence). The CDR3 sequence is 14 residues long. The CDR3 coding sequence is TGTGCCAGCGGGCTGGGGCCAGTGAACACTGAAGCTTTCTTT. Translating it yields CASGLGPVNTEAFF.

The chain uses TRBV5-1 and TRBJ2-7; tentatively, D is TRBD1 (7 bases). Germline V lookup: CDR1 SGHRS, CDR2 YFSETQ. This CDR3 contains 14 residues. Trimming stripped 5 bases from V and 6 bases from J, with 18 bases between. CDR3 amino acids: CASSRGTESTEQYF. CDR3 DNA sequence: TGCGCCAGCAGTCGGGGGACAGAATCTACCGAGCAGTACTTC.

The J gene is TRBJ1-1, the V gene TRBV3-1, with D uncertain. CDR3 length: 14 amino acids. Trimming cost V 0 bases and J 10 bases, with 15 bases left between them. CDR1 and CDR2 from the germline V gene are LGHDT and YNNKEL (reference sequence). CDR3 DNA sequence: TGTGCCAGCAGCCAAGAGATCTCGTCGGCCGGAGCTTTCTTT. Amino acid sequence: CASSQEISSAGAFF.

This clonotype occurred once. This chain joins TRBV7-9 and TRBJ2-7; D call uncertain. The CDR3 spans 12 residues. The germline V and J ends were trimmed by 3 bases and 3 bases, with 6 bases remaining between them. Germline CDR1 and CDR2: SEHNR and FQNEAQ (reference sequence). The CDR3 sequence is CASSFLGYEQYF. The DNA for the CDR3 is TGTGCCAGCAGCTTCCTCGGCTACGAGCAGTACTTC. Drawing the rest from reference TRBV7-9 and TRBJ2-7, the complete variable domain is DTGVSQNPRHKITKRGQNVTFRCDPISEHNRLYWYRQTLGQGPEFLTYFQNEAQLEKSRLLSDRFSAERPKGSFSTLEIQRTEQGDSAMYLCASSFLGYEQYFGPGTRLTVT.

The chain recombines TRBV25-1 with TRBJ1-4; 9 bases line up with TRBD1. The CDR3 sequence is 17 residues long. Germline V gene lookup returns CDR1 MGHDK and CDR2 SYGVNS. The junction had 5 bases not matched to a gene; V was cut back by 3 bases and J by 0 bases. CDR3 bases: TGTGCCAGCAGTGACCCGGACAGGGGCGCAACTAATGAAAAACTGTTTTTT. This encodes CASSDPDRGATNEKLFF.

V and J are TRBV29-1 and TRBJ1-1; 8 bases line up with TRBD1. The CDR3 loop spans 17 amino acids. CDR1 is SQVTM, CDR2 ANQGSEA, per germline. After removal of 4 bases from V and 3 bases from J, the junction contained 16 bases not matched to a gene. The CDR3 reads CSVGGQGAILLDTEAFF. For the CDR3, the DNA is TGCAGCGTTGGCGGTCAGGGGGCCATTCTTCTCGACACTGAAGCTTTCTTT.

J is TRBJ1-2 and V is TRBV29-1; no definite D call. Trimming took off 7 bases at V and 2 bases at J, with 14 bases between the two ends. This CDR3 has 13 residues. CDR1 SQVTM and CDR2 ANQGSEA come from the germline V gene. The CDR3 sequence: CSGLGGSNYGYTF. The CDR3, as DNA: TGCAGCGGTCTTGGCGGGTCGAACTATGGCTACACCTTC. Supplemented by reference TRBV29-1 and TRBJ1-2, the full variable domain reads SAVISQKPSRDICQRGTSLTIQCQVDSQVTMMFWYRQQPGQSLTLIATANQGSEATYESGFVIDKFPISRPNLTFSTLTVSNMSPEDSSIYLCSGLGGSNYGYTFGSGTRLTVV.

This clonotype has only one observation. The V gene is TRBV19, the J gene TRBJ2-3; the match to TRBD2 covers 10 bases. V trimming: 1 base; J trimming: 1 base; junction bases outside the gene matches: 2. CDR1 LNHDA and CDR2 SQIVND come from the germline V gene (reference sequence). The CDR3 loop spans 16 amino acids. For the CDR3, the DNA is TGTGCCAGTAGTATAGGGGGGACTAGCGGCACAGATACGCAGTATTTT. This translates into CASSIGGTSGTDTQYF.

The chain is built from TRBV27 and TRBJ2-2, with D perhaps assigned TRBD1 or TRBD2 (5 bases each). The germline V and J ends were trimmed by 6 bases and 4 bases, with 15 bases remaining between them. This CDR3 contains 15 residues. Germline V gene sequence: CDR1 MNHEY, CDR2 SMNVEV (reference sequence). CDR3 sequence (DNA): TGTGCCAGCAGGAGGGGATCGGCACTCACCGGGGAGCTGTTTTTT. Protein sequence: CASRRGSALTGELFF.

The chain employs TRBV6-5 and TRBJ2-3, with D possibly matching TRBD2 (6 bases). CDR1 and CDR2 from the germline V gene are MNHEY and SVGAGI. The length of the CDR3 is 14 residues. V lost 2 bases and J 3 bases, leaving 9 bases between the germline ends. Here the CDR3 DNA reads TGTGCCAGCAGTTACACGAGCGGGACAGATACGCAGTATTTT. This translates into CASSYTSGTDTQYF.

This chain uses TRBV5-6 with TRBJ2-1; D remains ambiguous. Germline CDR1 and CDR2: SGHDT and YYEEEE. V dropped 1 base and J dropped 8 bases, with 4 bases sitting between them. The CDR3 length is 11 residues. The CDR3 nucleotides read TGTGCCAGCAGCTTGAGAGATGAGCAGTTCTTC. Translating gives CASSLRDEQFF.

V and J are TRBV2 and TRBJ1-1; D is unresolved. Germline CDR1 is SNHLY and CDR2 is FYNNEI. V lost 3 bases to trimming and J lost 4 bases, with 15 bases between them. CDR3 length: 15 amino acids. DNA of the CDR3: TGTGCCAGCAGTGAGAGTCGGGCAGGCCTCACTGAAGCTTTCTTT. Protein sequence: CASSESRAGLTEAFF.

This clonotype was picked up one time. The CDR3 protein is CATSRASGDRSSYNEQFF. The CDR3 DNA reads as TGTGCCACCAGCAGGGCTAGCGGAGATCGGAGCTCCTACAATGAGCAGTTCTTC. The gene calls are TRBV15 and TRBJ2-1; 7 positions match TRBD2. Germline trimming cut 3 bases from V and 0 bases from J; bases unmatched to any gene: 11. CDR3 length equals 18 residues. Germline V CDR1 and CDR2: LNHNV, YYDKDF (reference sequence).

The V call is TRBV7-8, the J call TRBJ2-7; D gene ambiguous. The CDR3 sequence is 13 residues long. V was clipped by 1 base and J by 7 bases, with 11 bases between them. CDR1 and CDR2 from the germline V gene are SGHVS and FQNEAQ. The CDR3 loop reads CASSLVGSWEQYF. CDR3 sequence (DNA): TGTGCCAGCAGCTTAGTGGGTAGTTGGGAGCAGTACTTC. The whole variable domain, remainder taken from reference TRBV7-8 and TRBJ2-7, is GAGVSQSPRYKVAKRGQDVALRCDPISGHVSLFWYQQALGQGPEFLTYFQNEAQLDKSGLPSDRFFAERPEGSVSTLKIQRTQQEDSAVYLCASSLVGSWEQYFGPGTRLTVT.

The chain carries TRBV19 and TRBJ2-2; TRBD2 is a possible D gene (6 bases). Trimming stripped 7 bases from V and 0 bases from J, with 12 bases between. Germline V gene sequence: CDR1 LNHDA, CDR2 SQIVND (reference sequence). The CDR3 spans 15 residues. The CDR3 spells CASMWDSANTGELFF. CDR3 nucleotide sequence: TGTGCCAGTATGTGGGACTCGGCGAACACCGGGGAGCTGTTTTTT.

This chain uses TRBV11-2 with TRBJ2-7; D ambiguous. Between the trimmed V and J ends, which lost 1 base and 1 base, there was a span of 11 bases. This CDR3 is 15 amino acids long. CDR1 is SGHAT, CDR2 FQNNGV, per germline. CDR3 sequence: CASSLGGQPSYEQYF. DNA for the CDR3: TGTGCCAGCAGCTTAGGTGGGCAGCCTTCCTACGAGCAGTACTTC.

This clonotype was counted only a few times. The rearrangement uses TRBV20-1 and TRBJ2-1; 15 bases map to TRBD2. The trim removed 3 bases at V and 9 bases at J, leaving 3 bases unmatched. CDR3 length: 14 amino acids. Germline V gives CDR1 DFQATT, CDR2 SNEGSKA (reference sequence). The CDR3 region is CSARGLAGGGEQFF. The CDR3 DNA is TGCAGTGCTAGGGGACTAGCGGGAGGCGGTGAGCAGTTCTTC.